The rows below give T cell receptor beta chains drawn from one sample of a study of MAIT cells during Salmonella Paratyphi A infection. TCRdb redid the calling of the 5' RACE reads with MiXCR, one entry per CDR3 protein. The sample includes under 1,000 distinct CDR3 sequences, about 23% of them seen just once. The source was MAIT cells from blood, collected at the first sampling point of the challenge study. These receptors originate from a person aged 18 to 70 who was deliberately infected with Salmonella Paratyphi A in a paratyphoid fever challenge study. CDR3s include the opening cysteine and the closing phenylalanine or tryptophan. The D gene is left open where the match is weak. Where a row states a size, it is once, few, many or the class of an expanded clone; other rows omit it.

D: -; size: hyperexpanded; V: TRBV4-3; J: TRBJ2-6; CDR3: CASSQETGSGANVLTF; DNA: TGCGCCAGCAGCCAAGAGACAGGCTCTGGGGCCAACGTCCTGACTTTC
D: -; size: -; V: TRBV6-2/TRBV6-3; J: TRBJ2-2; CDR3: CASSYGGATGELFF; DNA: TGTGCCAGCAGTTACGGGGGGGCCACCGGGGAGCTGTTTTTT
D: TRBD1; size: medium-sized; V: TRBV6-4; J: TRBJ2-1; CDR3: CASSEPGQGYNEQFF; DNA: TGTGCCAGCAGTGAGCCGGGACAGGGGTACAATGAGCAGTTCTTC
D: TRBD1; size: -; V: TRBV20-1; J: TRBJ1-5; CDR3: CSARHGQAGSQPQHF; DNA: TGCAGTGCTAGACACGGACAGGCCGGAAGTCAGCCCCAGCATTTT
D: -; size: -; V: TRBV6-4; J: TRBJ2-5; CDR3: CASSRTPDQETQYF; DNA: TGTGCCAGCAGTAGGACACCGGACCAAGAGACCCAGTACTTC
D: -; size: once; V: TRBV20-1; J: TRBJ2-3; CDR3: CSAREPGDTDTQYF; DNA: TGCAGTGCTAGAGAACCCGGGGACACAGATACGCAGTATTTT
D: TRBD1; size: few; V: TRBV4-2; J: TRBJ1-6; CDR3: CASSQDGGTGSSPLHF; DNA: TGTGCCAGCAGCCAAGATGGAGGGACAGGGAGTTCACCCCTCCACTTT
D: TRBD1; size: -; V: TRBV4-2; J: TRBJ1-1; CDR3: CASSYQTTQGAVAEAFF; DNA: TGTGCCAGCAGCTACCAAACAACCCAGGGGGCGGTCGCTGAAGCTTTCTTT
D: TRBD1; size: -; V: TRBV20-1; J: TRBJ1-1; CDR3: CSAGTGEQHTEAFF; DNA: TGCAGTGCAGGGACAGGTGAGCAGCACACTGAAGCTTTCTTT
D: -; size: -; V: TRBV6-5; J: TRBJ2-5; CDR3: CASSRQVQETQYF; DNA: TGTGCCAGCAGCCGACAGGTCCAAGAGACCCAGTACTTC
D: -; size: -; V: TRBV20-1; J: TRBJ2-5; CDR3: CSASHRGFQETQYF; DNA: TGCAGTGCCAGTCATCGCGGCTTCCAAGAGACCCAGTACTTC
D: TRBD1; size: -; V: TRBV6-4; J: TRBJ2-3; CDR3: CASSPQGDTDTQYF; DNA: TGTGCCAGCAGTCCACAGGGGGACACAGATACGCAGTATTTT
D: -; size: medium-sized; V: TRBV21-1; J: TRBJ2-2; CDR3: CASSKVSYPNTGELFF; DNA: TGTGCCAGCAGCAAAGTTAGCTACCCGAACACCGGGGAGCTGTTTTTT
D: TRBD1; size: -; V: TRBV24-1; J: TRBJ2-2; CDR3: CATSGHRGHTGELFF; DNA: TGTGCCACCAGTGGCCACAGGGGGCACACCGGGGAGCTGTTTTTT
D: TRBD2; size: few; V: TRBV5-1; J: TRBJ2-2; CDR3: CASSFTAGVGPGELFF; DNA: TGCGCCAGCAGCTTTACAGCGGGAGTAGGTCCCGGGGAGCTGTTTTTT
D: TRBD2; size: medium-sized; V: TRBV6-6; J: TRBJ2-5; CDR3: CATTLAGDQETQYF; DNA: TGTGCCACGACCTTAGCGGGGGATCAAGAGACCCAGTACTTC
D: -; size: few; V: TRBV24-1; J: TRBJ1-5; CDR3: CATSIDQPQHF; DNA: TGTGCCACCAGTATCGATCAGCCCCAGCATTTT
D: -; size: medium-sized; V: TRBV6-4; J: TRBJ2-5; CDR3: CASSDTSSGVETQYF; DNA: TGTGCCAGCAGTGACACTAGCTCGGGGGTAGAGACCCAGTACTTC
D: TRBD2; size: -; V: TRBV4-2; J: TRBJ2-1; CDR3: CASSQVAGDSGNEQFF; DNA: TGTGCCAGCAGCCAAGTTGCGGGAGATTCAGGCAATGAGCAGTTCTTC
D: -; size: -; V: TRBV6-4; J: TRBJ1-1; CDR3: CASTPSGEMNTEAFF; DNA: TGTGCCAGCACCCCCTCGGGGGAAATGAACACTGAAGCTTTCTTT
D: -; size: -; V: TRBV6-4; J: TRBJ2-1; CDR3: CASSARGGGREGLNEQFF; DNA: TGTGCCAGCAGTGCTAGAGGAGGGGGGAGGGAGGGCCTCAATGAGCAGTTCTTC
D: TRBD2; size: medium-sized; V: TRBV4-3; J: TRBJ2-6; CDR3: CASSQDSSGTGANVLTF; DNA: TGCGCCAGCAGCCAAGATTCTAGCGGGACTGGGGCCAACGTCCTGACTTTC
D: -; size: medium-sized; V: TRBV6-5; J: TRBJ2-7; CDR3: CASSYDRTYEQYF; DNA: TGTGCCAGCAGTTACGACAGAACCTACGAGCAGTACTTC
D: -; size: -; V: TRBV24-1; J: TRBJ1-5; CDR3: CATSETDRYSQPQHF; DNA: TGTGCCACCAGTGAGACCGACAGATATTCTCAGCCCCAGCATTTT
D: -; size: few; V: TRBV6-5; J: TRBJ2-4; CDR3: CASSRTEENIQYF; DNA: TGTGCCAGCAGTCGGACAGAAGAAAACATTCAGTACTTC
D: TRBD1; size: medium-sized; V: TRBV27; J: TRBJ2-6; CDR3: CASGTGGGSGANVLTF; DNA: TGTGCCAGCGGAACAGGGGGAGGTTCTGGGGCCAACGTCCTGACTTTC
D: -; size: few; V: TRBV10-2; J: TRBJ2-1; CDR3: CASSESEYNEQFF; DNA: TGCGCCAGCAGTGAGTCAGAGTACAATGAGCAGTTCTTC
D: -; size: -; V: TRBV24-1; J: TRBJ2-2; CDR3: CATSEVYGGPNTGELFF; DNA: TGTGCCACCAGTGAAGTATATGGGGGACCGAACACCGGGGAGCTGTTTTTT
D: -; size: few; V: TRBV27; J: TRBJ2-1; CDR3: CASSSGIESYNEQFF; DNA: TGTGCCAGCAGCTCAGGGATTGAATCCTACAATGAGCAGTTCTTC
D: -; size: hyperexpanded; V: TRBV24-1; J: TRBJ2-7; CDR3: CATSDLGDSTEQYF; DNA: TGTGCCACCAGTGATTTGGGAGACAGTACCGAGCAGTACTTC